This paragraph covers one T cell receptor beta chain sequence. Germline CDR1 and CDR2: MNHEY and SVGEGT. V lost 8 bases and J 3 bases, leaving 8 bases between the germline ends. This CDR3 is 11 amino acids long. Sample time point: patch test 2, 6 weeks after DPC sensitization. The treatment here: therapeutic diphenylcyclopropenone sensitization with weekly scalp DPC. This entry is derived from a study of human T cells and chemical hapten exposure. For the study at large: Diphenylcyclopropenone, dosed weekly to the scalp, was given to patients throughout the roughly 24-week study.

TCRdb re-derived calls from the RACE reads in MiXCR, one entry per CDR3 protein. This sample carries roughly 94,000 distinct CDR3 sequences, 7% to 10% of them seen once, and the ten largest clones take 2% to 2.5%. The sequenced sample was whole blood, obtained in connection with sensitization to the hapten diphenylcyclopropenone (DPC). The sequence was obtained from a woman in her forties with alopecia areata. Some clones in this sample may be carry-over from other donors' samples. This chain connects TRBV6-2 or TRBV6-3 to TRBJ2-7; TRBD1 is a possible D gene (6 bases). This chain's CDR3 is CASEGVYEQYF. The CDR3, as DNA: TGTGCCAGCGAGGGGGTCTACGAGCAGTACTTC.